This T cell receptor beta chain derives from a study of T-cell memory formation after mild COVID-19. On this clonotype itself: Its antigen is unknown.

UMIs and sample barcodes were carried by the TCR alpha and TCR beta cDNA libraries that 5'RACE produced using constant-segment primers. TCRdb reanalysed the 5' RACE reads using MiXCR and keeps one entry per CDR3 protein. The sample lists around 310,000 distinct CDR3 sequences; 20% to 25% were seen once. Germline-derived CDR1 and CDR2 are SGHTA and FQGNSA. The CDR3 has 17 amino acids. Trimming pared 6 bases from V and 4 bases from J, leaving 23 bases between. The study, taken as a whole, reports: Detection of some responders pre-infection suggested pre-existing cross-reactive memory T cells participated. Clones that got smaller from day 15 to 85 had even CD4/CD8, while clones growing later tipped toward CD4+.

This receptor was taken from a young man who had mild COVID-19 (a few samples of this study predate the infection). Cell type and time point are not known. V and J are TRBV7-2 and TRBJ2-3; D may correspond to TRBD1 or TRBD2 (6 bases each). Sequences were obtained from PBMCs or a T cell subset sorted from them (not recorded which). The CDR3 DNA reads as TGTGCCAGCAGTTGGTCGAGGGGGACTGGAAATCCAGATACGCAGTATTTT. It translates to CASSWSRGTGNPDTQYF.